This TCR beta chain is drawn from a study of PD-L1 blockade in urothelial cancer. About the study: Patients' histories included 0 to 3 prior chemotherapy regimens.

The germline V gene encodes CDR1 SQVTM and CDR2 ANQGSEA. The CDR3 totals 14 residues. The data were produced by immunoSEQ multiplex PCR, yet TCRdb's version contains in-frame clones alone and is incomplete. The sample yields roughly 100,000 clones, approximately 87% seen once. This clone is a singleton in its sample. Time point in this sample: peripheral blood 6 weeks after treatment start. This material consisted of PBMCs, taken around atezolizumab (anti-PD-L1) treatment. The sequence derives from a man between 65 and 85 years old with urothelial cancer. This rearrangement joins TRBV29-1 to TRBJ2-1; 8 bases are shared with TRBD2. The CDR3 DNA follows: TGCAGTGCCGAGTTGCGGGCTAGCGGGTCTCGGCAGTTCTTC. Translation: CSAELRASGSRQFF.